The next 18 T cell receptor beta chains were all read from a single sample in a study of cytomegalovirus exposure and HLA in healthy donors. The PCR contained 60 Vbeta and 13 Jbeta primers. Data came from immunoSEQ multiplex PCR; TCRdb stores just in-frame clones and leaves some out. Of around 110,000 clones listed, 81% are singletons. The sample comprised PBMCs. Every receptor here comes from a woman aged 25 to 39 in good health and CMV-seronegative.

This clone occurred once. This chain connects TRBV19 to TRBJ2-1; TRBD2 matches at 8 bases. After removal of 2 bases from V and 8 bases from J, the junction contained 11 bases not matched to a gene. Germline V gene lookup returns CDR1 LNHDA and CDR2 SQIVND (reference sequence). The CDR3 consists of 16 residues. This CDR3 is CASSIWGLDHSDEQFF. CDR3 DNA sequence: TGTGCCAGTAGTATATGGGGACTAGACCATTCGGATGAGCAGTTCTTC. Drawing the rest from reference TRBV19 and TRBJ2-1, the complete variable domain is DGGITQSPKYLFRKEGQNVTLSCEQNLNHDAMYWYRQDPGQGLRLIYYSQIVNDFQKGDIAEGYSVSREKKESFPLTVTSAQKNPTAFYLCASSIWGLDHSDEQFFGPGTRLTVL.

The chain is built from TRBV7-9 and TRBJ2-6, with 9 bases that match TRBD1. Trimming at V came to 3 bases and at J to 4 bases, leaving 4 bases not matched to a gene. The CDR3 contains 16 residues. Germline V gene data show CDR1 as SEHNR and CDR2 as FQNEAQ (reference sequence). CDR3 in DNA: TGTGCCAGCAGCTTCGGACAGGGGAGCGGGGCCAACGTCCTGACTTTC. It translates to CASSFGQGSGANVLTF.

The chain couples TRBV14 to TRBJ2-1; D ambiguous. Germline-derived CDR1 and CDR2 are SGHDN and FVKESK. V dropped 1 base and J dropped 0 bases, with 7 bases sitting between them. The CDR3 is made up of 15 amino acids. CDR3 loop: CASSQVSGSYNEQFF. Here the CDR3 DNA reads TGTGCCAGCAGCCAAGTTTCAGGCTCCTACAATGAGCAGTTCTTC.

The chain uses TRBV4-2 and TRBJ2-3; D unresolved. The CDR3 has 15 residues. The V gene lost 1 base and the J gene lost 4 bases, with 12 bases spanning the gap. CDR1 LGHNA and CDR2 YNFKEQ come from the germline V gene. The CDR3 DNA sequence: TGTGCCAGCAGCCAAGTGTATCGCGAACCAGATACGCAGTATTTT. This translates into CASSQVYREPDTQYF.

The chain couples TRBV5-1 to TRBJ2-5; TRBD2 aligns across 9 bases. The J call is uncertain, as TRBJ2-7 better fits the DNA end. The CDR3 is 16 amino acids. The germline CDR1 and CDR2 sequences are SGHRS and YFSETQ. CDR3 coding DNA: TGCGCCAGCAGCTTGGAGGTAGCGGGAGTATATCGCGAGCAGTACTTC. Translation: CASSLEVAGVYREQYF.

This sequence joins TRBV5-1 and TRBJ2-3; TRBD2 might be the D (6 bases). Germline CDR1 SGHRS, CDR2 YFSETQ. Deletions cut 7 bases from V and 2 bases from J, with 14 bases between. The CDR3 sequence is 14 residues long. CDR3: CASGLGGDTDTQYF. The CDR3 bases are TGCGCCAGCGGTCTGGGGGGTGACACAGATACGCAGTATTTT.

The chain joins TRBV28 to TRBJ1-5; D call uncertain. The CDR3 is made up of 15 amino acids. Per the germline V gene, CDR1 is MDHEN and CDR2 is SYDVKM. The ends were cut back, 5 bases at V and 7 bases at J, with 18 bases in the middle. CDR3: CASSPNRAGIQPQHF. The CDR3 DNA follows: TGTGCCAGCAGTCCTAATCGGGCGGGAATCCAGCCCCAGCATTTT.

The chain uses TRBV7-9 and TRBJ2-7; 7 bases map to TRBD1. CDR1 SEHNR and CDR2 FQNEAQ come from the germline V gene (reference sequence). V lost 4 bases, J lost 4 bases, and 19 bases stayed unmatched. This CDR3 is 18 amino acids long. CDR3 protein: CASSSIPTGAALTYEQYF. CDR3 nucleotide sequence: TGTGCCAGCAGCTCAATCCCCACAGGGGCCGCCCTTACTTACGAGCAGTACTTC.

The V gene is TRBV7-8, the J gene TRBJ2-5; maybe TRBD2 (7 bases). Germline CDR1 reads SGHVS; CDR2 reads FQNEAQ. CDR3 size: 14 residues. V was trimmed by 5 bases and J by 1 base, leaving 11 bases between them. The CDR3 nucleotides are TGTGCCAGCAGCCCGCGGGGGCTCCAAGAGACCCAGTACTTC. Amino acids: CASSPRGLQETQYF.

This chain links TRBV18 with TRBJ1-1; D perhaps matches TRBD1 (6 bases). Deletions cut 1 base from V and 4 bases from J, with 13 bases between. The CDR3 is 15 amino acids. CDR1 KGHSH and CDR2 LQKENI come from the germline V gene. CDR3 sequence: CASSPRNRVGTEAFF. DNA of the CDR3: TGTGCCAGCTCACCACGGAACAGGGTAGGCACTGAAGCTTTCTTT.

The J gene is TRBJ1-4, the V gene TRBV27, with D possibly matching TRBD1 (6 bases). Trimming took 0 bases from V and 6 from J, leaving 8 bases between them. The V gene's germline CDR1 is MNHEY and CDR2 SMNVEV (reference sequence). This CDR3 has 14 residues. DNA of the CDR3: TGTGCCAGCAGTTTATCCAGGGGCTATGAAAAACTGTTTTTT. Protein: CASSLSRGYEKLFF.

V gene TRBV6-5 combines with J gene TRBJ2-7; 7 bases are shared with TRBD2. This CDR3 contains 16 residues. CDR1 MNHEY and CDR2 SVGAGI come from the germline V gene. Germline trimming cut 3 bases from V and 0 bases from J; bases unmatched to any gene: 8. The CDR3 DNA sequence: TGTGCCAGCAGTTATTCCCTAGCGGCAAGCTCCTACGAGCAGTACTTC. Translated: CASSYSLAASSYEQYF.

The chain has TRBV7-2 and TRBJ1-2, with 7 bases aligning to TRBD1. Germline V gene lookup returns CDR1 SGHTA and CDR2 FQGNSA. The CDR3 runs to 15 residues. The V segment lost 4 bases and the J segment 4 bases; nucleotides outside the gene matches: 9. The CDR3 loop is CASSSPDRSLYGYTF. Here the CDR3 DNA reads TGTGCCAGCAGCTCGCCGGACAGGAGCCTCTATGGCTACACCTTC.

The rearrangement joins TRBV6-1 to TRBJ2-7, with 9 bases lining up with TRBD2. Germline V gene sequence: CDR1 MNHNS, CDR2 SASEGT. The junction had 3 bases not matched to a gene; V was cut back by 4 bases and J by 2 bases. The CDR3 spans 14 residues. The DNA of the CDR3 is TGTGCCAGCAGTGGACTAGCGGAAACCTACGAGCAGTACTTC. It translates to CASSGLAETYEQYF.

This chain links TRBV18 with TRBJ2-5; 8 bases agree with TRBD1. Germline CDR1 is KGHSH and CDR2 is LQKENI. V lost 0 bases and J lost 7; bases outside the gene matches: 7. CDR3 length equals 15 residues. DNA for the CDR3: TGTGCCAGCTCACCACCGCAGGGGGCATTTGGGACCCAGTACTTC. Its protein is CASSPPQGAFGTQYF.

This chain's CDR3 is CASSTTTSGSETQYF. The CDR3 DNA sequence: TGTGCCAGCAGTACAACGACTAGCGGGAGCGAGACCCAGTACTTC. The rearrangement links TRBV6-6 to TRBJ2-5; 12 positions agree with TRBD2. This CDR3 is 15 amino acids long. Germline V gene data show CDR1 as MNHNY and CDR2 as SVGAGI (reference sequence). V lost 5 bases to trimming and J lost 5 bases; unmatched junction nucleotides: 6.

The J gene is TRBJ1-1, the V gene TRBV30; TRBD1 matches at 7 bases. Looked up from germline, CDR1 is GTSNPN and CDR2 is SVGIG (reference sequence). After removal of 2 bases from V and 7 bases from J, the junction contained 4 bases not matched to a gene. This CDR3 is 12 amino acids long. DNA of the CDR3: TGTGCCTGGAGTCTTCAGGGGGATGAAGCTTTCTTT. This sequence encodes CAWSLQGDEAFF.

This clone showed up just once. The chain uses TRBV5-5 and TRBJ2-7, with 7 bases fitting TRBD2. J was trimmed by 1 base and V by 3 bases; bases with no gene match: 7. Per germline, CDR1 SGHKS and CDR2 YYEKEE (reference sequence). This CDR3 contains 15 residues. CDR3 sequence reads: CASSSGSGNSYEQYF. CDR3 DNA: TGTGCCAGCAGCTCCGGGAGCGGGAATTCCTACGAGCAGTACTTC.